The clone carrying this T cell receptor beta chain has just one count. The record originates from a study of blood T cell repertoires in COVID-19. Looking at the study overall: The cDNA or gDNA used as material had been derived from T cells, B-cell-depleted T cells, or PBMCs.

In the authors' methods: By means of reference gene primer amplification, nucleated cell counts were estimated. Generated by immunoSEQ multiplex PCR, the TCRdb table keeps only in-frame clones and is missing some. V and J calls and clone size are as listed in that table; D and trimming were resolved from the DNA. Of 140,000 or so clones in the sample, more than 85% were seen once. Germline V gene sequence: CDR1 SGHTA, CDR2 FQGNSA. The ends were cut back, 1 base at V and 4 bases at J, with 7 bases in the middle. The CDR3 sequence is 14 residues long. Sequences were obtained from peripheral blood. The origin of this receptor is a human donor in a cohort sampled during active COVID-19. This chain uses TRBV7-2 with TRBJ2-2, with D possibly TRBD2 on 6 matching bases. CDR3 sequence: CASSLVGGTGELFF. The DNA for the CDR3 is TGTGCCAGCAGCTTAGTGGGGGGCACCGGGGAGCTGTTTTTT.